A single sample is the source of the 3 T cell receptor beta chains below, sequenced in a study of breast tumors, draining lymph nodes, adjacent tissues. Using its own MiXCR run on the multiplex PCR reads, TCRdb lists one record per CDR3 protein. The data contain some 150,000 distinct CDR3 sequences, 20% to 25% of them seen just once; the ten biggest clones take up more than 2.5%. Breast cancer patients provided tissue from their axillary draining lymph nodes. Sample: axillary lymph node tissue. The source of these receptors is a female donor with breast cancer. Some clones in this sample may be carry-over from other donors' samples.

The table lists this clonotype with many counts. A junction end diverges from the germline sequence, so it may reflect a read error. The CDR3 sequence is CSARAPVGKLFF. The CDR3 DNA sequence: TGCAGTGCCAGAGCGCCGGTGGGAAAACTGTTTTTT. The chain couples TRBV20-1 to TRBJ1-4; D gene uncertain. The CDR3 totals 12 residues. Germline V gene lookup returns CDR1 DFQATT and CDR2 SNEGSKA (reference sequence).

The sample holds many counts of this clonotype. The chain links TRBV14 to TRBJ2-3; TRBD2 matches 8 bases. V shed 1 base, J shed 3 bases, and the junction held 3 bases outside the gene matches. This CDR3 contains 15 residues. CDR1 and CDR2 (germline): SGHDN, FVKESK. This chain's CDR3 is CASSQVTGGTDTQYF. The CDR3 DNA reads as TGTGCCAGCAGCCAAGTGACGGGGGGGACAGATACGCAGTATTTT. The variable domain in full, with the rest retrieved from reference TRBV14 and TRBJ2-3, is EAGVTQFPSHSVIEKGQTVTLRCDPISGHDNLYWYRRVMGKEIKFLLHFVKESKQDESGMPNNRFLAERTGGTYSTLKVQPAELEDSGVYFCASSQVTGGTDTQYFGPGTRLTVL.

This clonotype has just a few counts. The chain carries TRBV28 and TRBJ2-1; TRBD2 might be the D (5 bases). Germline CDR1 and CDR2: MDHEN and SYDVKM. Between the trimmed V and J ends, which lost 3 bases and 4 bases, there was a span of 16 bases. The CDR3 extends over 16 amino acids. This CDR3 is CASSFVGKQMYNEQFF. The DNA of the CDR3 is TGTGCCAGCAGTTTCGTCGGGAAACAGATGTACAATGAGCAGTTCTTC.